This T cell receptor (beta chain) was retrieved from a study of T cells after yellow fever vaccination (dated by TCRdb to between 2019 and 2020). In terms of the full investigation: The SMART-Seq v4 Ultra Low Input RNA kit was used to prepare libraries from fractions with low cell numbers. To follow T-cell clones before and after both primary and booster YFV17D yellow fever vaccination, bulk TCR alpha and beta repertoires underwent longitudinal sequencing. Two healthy male donors made up the cohort, one aged 18 to 30 years and the other aged 30 to 40 years. Blood samples were taken at several timepoints before and after primary and secondary immunization, and bulk PBMC replicates and cell subsets were isolated. The paper's findings and limits, for the study overall: A small share of clonotypes was detected in both CD4 and CD8 compartments, with the overlap likely arising from convergent recombination. Only a couple of donors were included in the study, so the extent to which the findings can be generalized is limited. Compared with the primary T-cell response, the secondary T-cell response was faster but weaker, reaching its peak on day 5 rather than on day 15. Most clones expanded after primary vaccination were re-detected after the booster (about 95% of CD4 and 88% of CD8), suggesting broad memory maintenance. Computational filtering was needed because FACS-sorted repertoires could contain abundant contaminating clonotypes from the bulk population.

V is reduced by 4 bases and J by 0 bases, leaving a spacing of 6 bases between them. CDR3 length: 14 amino acids, cysteine to phenylalanine. Left in the record is the CDR3 DNA by itself, 42 bases read in frame from the first base. The germline V gene specifies MNHNS as CDR1 and SASEGT as CDR2. TCR cDNA was made using 5'RACE template switching, a step that added a universal primer site and unique molecular identifiers. cDNA synthesis was primed from both the TCR alpha and TCR beta constant segments. Libraries were amplified in two PCR steps, with sample barcodes and sequencing adapters added in the second step. Sequencing of libraries was done on Illumina HiSeq 2500 (2x100 bp) or NovaSeq (2x150 bp). The study's own analysis went as follows. Demultiplexing of reads and collapsing into UMI consensus sequences were performed with MIGEC, and V(D)J alignment was carried out with MiXCR. Clonotypes responding to the vaccine were identified with edgeR on replicate PBMC samples, with the criteria of FDR below 0.01 and a log2 fold change above 5 up to day 15. CD4 or CD8 identity was assigned to each bulk clonotype according to whether the clonotype was present at higher abundance in the sequenced CD4 repertoire or the sequenced CD8 repertoire. The raw public data were reprocessed by TCRdb itself: fastp quality trimming at Q25, MiXCR clonotype calling, in-frame beta chains only. Rows merge per CDR3 protein into single entries with the most common DNA and genes. TCRdb, not the authors, supplied the V and J calls. The sample table holds under 700,000 distinct CDR3 sequences, of which approximately 16% were seen once. Roughly a sixth of the sample goes to the ten largest clones.

This specimen's treatment or condition label, interpreted: live attenuated yellow fever vaccine strain. At every blood-draw timepoint, two biological replicates of bulk PBMCs were collected. PBMCs were isolated from peripheral blood using a standard Ficoll-Paque protocol. TriZol was used to extract RNA from bulk PBMCs, from CD4 and CD8 fractions, and from dextramer-positive and dextramer-negative fractions. About this clonotype: No antigen is known for it. No quality values exist for individual bases; no much larger clone is one base distant.

The receptor was derived from a man aged 18 to 29 who received the YFV17D yellow fever vaccine. The chain was built from TRBV6-1 and TRBJ2-2; no confident D gene assignment can be made. The material sequenced was PBMCs, taken about 5 days after the first yellow fever vaccination. The base sequence is TGTGCCAGCAGTGCGGACCCGAACACCGGGGAGCTGTTTTTT. It specifies CASSADPNTGELFF.